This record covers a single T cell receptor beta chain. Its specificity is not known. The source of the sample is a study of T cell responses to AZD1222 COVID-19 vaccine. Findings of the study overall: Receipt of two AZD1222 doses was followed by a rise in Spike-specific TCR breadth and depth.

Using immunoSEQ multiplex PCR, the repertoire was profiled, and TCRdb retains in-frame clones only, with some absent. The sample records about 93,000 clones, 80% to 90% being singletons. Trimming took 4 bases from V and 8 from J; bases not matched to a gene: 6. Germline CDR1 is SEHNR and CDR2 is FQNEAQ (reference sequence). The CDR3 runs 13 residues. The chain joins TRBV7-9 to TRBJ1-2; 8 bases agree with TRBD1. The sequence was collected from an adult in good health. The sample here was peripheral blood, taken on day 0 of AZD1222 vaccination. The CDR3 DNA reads TGTGCCAGCAGCTCGGACAGGGATGACGGCTACACCTTC. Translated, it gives CASSSDRDDGYTF.